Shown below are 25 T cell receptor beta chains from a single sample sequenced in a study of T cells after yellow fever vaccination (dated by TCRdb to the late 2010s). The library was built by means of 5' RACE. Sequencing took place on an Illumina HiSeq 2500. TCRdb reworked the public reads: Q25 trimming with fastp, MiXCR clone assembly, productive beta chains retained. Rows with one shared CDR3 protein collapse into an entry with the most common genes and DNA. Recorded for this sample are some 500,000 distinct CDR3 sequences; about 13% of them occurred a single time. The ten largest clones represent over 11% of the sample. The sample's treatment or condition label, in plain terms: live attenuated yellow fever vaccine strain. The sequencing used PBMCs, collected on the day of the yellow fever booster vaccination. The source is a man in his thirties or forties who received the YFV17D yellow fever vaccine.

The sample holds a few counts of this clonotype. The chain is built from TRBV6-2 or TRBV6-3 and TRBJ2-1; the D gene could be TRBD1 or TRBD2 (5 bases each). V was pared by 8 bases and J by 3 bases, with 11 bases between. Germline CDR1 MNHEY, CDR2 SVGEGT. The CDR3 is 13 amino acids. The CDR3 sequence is CASAGTVYNEQFF. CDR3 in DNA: TGTGCCAGCGCTGGGACGGTCTACAATGAGCAGTTCTTC.

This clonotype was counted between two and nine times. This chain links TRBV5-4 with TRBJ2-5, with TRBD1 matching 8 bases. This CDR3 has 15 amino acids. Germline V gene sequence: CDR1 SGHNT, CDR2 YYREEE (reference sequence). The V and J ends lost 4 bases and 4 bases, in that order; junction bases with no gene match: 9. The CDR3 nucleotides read TGTGCCAGCAGCCTCGTGGCAGGGGGCGGAGAGACCCAGTACTTC. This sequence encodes CASSLVAGGGETQYF.

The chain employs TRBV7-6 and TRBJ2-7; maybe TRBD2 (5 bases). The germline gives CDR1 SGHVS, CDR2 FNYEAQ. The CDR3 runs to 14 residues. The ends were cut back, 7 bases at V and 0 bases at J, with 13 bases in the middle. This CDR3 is CASTLVAGSYEQYF. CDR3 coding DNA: TGTGCCAGCACCCTGGTGGCGGGCTCCTACGAGCAGTACTTC. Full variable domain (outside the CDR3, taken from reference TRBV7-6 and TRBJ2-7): GAGVSQSPRYKVTKRGQDVALRCDPISGHVSLYWYRQALGQGPEFLTYFNYEAQQDKSGLPNDRFSAERPEGSISTLTIQRTEQRDSAMYRCASTLVAGSYEQYFGPGTRLTVT.

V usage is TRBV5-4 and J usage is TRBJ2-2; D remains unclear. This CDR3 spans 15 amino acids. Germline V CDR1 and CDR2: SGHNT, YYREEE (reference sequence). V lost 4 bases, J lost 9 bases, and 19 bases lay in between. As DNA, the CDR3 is TGTGCCAGCAGCCCAGACGGTTATGTTGACCGGGAGCTGTTTTTT. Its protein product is CASSPDGYVDRELFF.

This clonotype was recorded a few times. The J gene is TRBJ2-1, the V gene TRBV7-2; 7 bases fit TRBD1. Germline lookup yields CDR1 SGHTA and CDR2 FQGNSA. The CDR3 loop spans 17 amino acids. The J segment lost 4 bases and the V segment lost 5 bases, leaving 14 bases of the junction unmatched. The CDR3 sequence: CASSPSRPGQKYNEQFF. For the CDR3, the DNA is TGTGCCAGCAGCCCGTCTCGGCCGGGACAGAAATACAATGAGCAGTTCTTC.

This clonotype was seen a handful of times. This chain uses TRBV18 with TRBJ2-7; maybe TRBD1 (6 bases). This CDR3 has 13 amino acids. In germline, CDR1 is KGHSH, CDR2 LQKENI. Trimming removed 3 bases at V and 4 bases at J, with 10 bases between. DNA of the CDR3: TGTGCCAGCTCACCGGGGGCAGATTACGAGCAGTACTTC. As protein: CASSPGADYEQYF.

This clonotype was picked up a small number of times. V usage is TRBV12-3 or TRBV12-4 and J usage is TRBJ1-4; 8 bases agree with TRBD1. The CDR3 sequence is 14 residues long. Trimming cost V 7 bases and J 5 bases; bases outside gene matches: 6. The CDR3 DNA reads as TGTGCCAGCAACCGACAGGGGTCCAATGAAAAACTGTTTTTT. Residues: CASNRQGSNEKLFF.

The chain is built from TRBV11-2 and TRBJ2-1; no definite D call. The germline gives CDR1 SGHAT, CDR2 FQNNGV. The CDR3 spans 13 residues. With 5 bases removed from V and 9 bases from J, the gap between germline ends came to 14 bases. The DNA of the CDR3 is TGTGCCAGCAGCCCGGACCGGCCCGGTGAGCAGTTCTTC. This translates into CASSPDRPGEQFF. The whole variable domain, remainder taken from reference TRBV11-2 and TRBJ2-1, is EAGVAQSPRYKIIEKRQSVAFWCNPISGHATLYWYQQILGQGPKLLIQFQNNGVVDDSQLPKDRFSAERLKGVDSTLKIQPAKLEDSAVYLCASSPDRPGEQFFGPGTRLTVL.

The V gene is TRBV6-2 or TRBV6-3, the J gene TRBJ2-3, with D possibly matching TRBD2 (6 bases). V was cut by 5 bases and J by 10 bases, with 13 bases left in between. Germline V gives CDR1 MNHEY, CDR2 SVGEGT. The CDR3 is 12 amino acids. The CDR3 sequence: CASSDTRRAQYF. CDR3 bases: TGTGCCAGCAGTGACACTAGGAGGGCGCAGTATTTT.

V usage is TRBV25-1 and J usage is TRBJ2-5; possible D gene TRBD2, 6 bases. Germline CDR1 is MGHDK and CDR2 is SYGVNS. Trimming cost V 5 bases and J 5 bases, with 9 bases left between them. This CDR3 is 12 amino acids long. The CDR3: CASSYAGETQYF. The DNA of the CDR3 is TGTGCCAGCAGTTATGCGGGGGAGACCCAGTACTTC.

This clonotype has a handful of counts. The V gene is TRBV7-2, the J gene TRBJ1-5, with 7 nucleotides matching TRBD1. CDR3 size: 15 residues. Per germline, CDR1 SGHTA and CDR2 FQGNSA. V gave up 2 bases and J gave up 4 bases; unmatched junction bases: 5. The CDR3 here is CASSLRDRPNQPQHF. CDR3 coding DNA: TGTGCCAGCAGCTTACGGGACAGACCTAATCAGCCCCAGCATTTT.

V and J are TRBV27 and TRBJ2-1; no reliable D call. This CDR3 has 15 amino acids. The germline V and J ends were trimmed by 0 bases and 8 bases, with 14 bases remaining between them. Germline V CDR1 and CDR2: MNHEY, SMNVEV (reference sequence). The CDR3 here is CASSLSNARTDEQFF. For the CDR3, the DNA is TGTGCCAGCAGTTTATCTAACGCCCGAACCGATGAGCAGTTCTTC.

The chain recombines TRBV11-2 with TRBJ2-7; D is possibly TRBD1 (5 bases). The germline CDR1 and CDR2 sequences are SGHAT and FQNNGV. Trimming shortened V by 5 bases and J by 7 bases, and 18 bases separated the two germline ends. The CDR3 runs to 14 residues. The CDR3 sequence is CASSLPKDKGEQYF. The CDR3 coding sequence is TGTGCCAGCAGCCTACCTAAGGACAAGGGGGAGCAGTACTTC.

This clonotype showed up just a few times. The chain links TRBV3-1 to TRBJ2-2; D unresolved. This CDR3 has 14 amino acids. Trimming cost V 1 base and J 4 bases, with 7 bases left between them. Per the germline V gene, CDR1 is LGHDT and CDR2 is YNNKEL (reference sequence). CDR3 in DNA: TGTGCCAGCAGCCAAGGGCAGCGCACCGGGGAGCTGTTTTTT. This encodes CASSQGQRTGELFF.

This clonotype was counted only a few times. In nucleotides, the CDR3 is TGTGCCAGCAGTTTAACCGGGGGACAGGGGGGAGTGGACGAGCAGTACTTC. As protein: CASSLTGGQGGVDEQYF. The gene calls are TRBV12-3 or TRBV12-4 and TRBJ2-7, with TRBD1 matching over 11 bases. This CDR3 is 17 amino acids long. V lost 2 bases, J lost 5 bases, and 11 bases stayed unmatched.

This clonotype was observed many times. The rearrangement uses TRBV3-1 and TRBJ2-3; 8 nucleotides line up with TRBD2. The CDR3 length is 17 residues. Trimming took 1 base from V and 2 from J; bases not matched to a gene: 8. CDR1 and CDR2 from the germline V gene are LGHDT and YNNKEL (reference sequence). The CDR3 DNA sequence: TGTGCCAGCAGCCAAGGGACTGCGGGAGGATTCACAGATACGCAGTATTTT. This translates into CASSQGTAGGFTDTQYF.

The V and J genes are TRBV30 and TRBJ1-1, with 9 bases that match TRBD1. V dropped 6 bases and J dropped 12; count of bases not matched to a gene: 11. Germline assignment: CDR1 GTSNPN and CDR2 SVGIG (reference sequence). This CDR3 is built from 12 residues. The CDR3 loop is CACNSGTGSSFF. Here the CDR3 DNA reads TGTGCCTGCAACTCCGGGACAGGGTCGTCTTTCTTT.

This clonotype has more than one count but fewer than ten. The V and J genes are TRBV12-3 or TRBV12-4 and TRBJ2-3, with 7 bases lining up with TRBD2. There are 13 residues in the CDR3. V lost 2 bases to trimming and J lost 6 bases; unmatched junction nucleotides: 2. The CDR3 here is CASSLNGRDTQYF. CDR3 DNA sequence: TGTGCCAGCAGTTTAAACGGGAGGGATACGCAGTATTTT.

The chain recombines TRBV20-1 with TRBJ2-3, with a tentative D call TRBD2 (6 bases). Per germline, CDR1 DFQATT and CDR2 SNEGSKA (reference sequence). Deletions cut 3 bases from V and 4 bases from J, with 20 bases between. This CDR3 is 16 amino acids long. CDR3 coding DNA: TGCAGTGCTAGGGGGGATGGGGACTCTCCCCCAGATACGCAGTATTTT. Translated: CSARGDGDSPPDTQYF.

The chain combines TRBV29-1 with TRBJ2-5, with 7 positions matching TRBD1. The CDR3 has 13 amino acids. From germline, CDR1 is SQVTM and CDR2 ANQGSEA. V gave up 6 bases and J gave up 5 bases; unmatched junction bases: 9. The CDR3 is CSVQRGRTETQYF. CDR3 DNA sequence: TGCAGCGTGCAAAGGGGGCGGACGGAGACCCAGTACTTC. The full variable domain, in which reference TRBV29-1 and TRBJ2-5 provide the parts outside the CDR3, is SAVISQKPSRDICQRGTSLTIQCQVDSQVTMMFWYRQQPGQSLTLIATANQGSEATYESGFVIDKFPISRPNLTFSTLTVSNMSPEDSSIYLCSVQRGRTETQYFGPGTRLLVL.

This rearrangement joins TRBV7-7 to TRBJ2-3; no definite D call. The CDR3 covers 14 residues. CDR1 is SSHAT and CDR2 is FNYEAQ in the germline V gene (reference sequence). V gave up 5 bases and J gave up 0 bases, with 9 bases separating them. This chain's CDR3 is CASSPVSSTDTQYF. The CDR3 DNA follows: TGTGCCAGCAGCCCTGTTTCCAGCACAGATACGCAGTATTTT.

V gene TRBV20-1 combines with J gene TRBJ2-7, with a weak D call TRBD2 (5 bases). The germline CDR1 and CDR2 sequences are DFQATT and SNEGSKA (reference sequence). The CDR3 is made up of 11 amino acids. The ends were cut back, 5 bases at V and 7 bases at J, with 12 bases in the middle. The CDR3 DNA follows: TGCAGTGCTGGGGAGTGGGTTGAGCAGTACTTC. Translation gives CSAGEWVEQYF.

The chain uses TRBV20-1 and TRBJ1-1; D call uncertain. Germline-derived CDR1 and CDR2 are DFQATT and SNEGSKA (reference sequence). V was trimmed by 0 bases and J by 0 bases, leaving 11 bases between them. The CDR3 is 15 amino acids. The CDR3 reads CSARDHQLLNTEAFF. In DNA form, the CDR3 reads TGCAGTGCTAGAGATCATCAGTTGCTGAACACTGAAGCTTTCTTT.

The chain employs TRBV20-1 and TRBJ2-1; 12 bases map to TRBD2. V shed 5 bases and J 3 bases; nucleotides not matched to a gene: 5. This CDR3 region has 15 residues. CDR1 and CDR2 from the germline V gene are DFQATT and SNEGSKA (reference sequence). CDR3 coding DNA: TGCAGTGCTTCGACTAGCGGGAGCCACTACAATGAGCAGTTCTTC. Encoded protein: CSASTSGSHYNEQFF.

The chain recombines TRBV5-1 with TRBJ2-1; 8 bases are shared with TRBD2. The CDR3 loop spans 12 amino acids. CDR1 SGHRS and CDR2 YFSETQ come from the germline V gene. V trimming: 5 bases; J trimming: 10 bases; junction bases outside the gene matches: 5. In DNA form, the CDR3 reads TGCGCCAGCAGGACTAGCGAAGGCGAGCAGTTCTTC. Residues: CASRTSEGEQFF.